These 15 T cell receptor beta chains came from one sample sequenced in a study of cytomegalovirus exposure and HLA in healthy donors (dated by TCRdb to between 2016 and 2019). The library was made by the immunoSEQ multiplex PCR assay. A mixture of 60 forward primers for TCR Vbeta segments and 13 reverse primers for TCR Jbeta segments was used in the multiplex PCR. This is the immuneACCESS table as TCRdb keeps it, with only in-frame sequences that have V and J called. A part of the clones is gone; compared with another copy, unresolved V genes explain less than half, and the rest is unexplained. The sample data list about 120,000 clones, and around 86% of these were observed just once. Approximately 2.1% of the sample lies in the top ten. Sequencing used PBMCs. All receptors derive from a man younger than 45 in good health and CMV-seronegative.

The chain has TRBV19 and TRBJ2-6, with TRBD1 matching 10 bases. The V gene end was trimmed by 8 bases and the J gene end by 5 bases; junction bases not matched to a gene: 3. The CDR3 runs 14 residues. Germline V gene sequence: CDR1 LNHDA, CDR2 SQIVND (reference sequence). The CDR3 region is CASLGQGRANVLTF. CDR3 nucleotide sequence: TGTGCCAGTTTGGGACAGGGGAGGGCCAACGTCCTGACTTTC.

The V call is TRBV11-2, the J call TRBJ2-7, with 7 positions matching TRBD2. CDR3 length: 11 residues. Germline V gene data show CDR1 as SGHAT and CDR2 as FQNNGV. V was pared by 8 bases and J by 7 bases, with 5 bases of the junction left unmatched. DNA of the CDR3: TGTGCCAGCGCCCCGGGGGGAGAGCAGTACTTC. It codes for CASAPGGEQYF.

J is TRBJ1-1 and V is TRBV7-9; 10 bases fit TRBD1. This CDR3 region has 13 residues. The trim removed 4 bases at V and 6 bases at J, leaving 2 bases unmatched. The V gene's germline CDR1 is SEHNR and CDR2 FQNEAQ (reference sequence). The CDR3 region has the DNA TGTGCCAGCAGCTCCGGGACAGGGGCTGAAGCTTTCTTT. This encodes CASSSGTGAEAFF. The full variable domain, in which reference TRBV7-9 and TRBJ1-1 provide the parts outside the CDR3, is DTGVSQNPRHKITKRGQNVTFRCDPISEHNRLYWYRQTLGQGPEFLTYFQNEAQLEKSRLLSDRFSAERPKGSFSTLEIQRTEQGDSAMYLCASSSGTGAEAFFGQGTRLTVV.

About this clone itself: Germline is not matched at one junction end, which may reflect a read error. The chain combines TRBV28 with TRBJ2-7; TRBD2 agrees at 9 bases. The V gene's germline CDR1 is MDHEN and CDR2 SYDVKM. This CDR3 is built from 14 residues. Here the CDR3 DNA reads TGTGCCAGCAGTTTCGGGACTAGCTCCTACCAGCAGTACTTC. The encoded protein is CASSFGTSSYQQYF. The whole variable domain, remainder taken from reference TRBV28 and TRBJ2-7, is DVKVTQSSRYLVKRTGEKVFLECVQDMDHENMFWYRQDPGLGLRLIYFSYDVKMKEKGDIPEGYSVSREKKERFSLILESASTNQTSMYLCASSFGTSSYQQYFGPGTRLTVT.

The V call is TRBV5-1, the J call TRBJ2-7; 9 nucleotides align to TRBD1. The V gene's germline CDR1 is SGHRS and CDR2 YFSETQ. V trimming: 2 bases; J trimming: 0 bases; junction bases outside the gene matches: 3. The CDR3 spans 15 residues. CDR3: CASSFPGQGSYEQYF. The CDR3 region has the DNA TGCGCCAGCAGCTTCCCGGGACAGGGCTCCTACGAGCAGTACTTC.

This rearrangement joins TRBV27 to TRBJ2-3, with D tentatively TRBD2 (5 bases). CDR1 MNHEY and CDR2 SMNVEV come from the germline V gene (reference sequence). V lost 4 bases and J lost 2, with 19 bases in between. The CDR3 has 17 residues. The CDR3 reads CASSSLSTKLNTDTQYF. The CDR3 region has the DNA TGTGCCAGCAGTTCCCTTTCGACTAAGCTGAACACAGATACGCAGTATTTT.

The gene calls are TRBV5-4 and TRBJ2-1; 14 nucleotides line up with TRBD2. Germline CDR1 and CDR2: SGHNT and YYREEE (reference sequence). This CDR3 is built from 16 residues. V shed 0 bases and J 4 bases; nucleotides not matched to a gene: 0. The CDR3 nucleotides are TGTGCCAGCAGCTTGGGGACTAGCGGGGGGTACAATGAGCAGTTCTTC. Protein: CASSLGTSGGYNEQFF.

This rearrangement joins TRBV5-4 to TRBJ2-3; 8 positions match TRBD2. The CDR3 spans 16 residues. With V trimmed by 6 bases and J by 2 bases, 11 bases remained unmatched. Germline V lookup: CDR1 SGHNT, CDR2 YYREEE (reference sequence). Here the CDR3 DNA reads TGTGCCAGCACCAAACGGGGGGGATCTACCACAGATACGCAGTATTTT. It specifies CASTKRGGSTTDTQYF.

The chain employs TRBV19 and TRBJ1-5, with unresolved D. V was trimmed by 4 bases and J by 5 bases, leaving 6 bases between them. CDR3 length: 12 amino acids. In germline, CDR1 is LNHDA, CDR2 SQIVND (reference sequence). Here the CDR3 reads CASSTGYQPQHF. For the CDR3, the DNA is TGTGCCAGTAGTACAGGTTATCAGCCCCAGCATTTT.

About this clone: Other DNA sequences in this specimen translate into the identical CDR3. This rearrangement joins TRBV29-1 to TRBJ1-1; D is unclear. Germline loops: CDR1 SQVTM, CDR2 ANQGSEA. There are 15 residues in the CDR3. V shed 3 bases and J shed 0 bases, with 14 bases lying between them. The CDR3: CSVDRGWGMNTEAFF. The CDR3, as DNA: TGCAGCGTTGACCGAGGGTGGGGTATGAACACTGAAGCTTTCTTT.

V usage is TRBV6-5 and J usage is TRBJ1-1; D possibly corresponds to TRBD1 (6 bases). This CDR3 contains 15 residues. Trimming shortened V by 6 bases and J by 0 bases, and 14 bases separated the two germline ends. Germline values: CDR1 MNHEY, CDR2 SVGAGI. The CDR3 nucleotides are TGTGCCAGCAGGAGAACAGGGAGTCTGAACACTGAAGCTTTCTTT. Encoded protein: CASRRTGSLNTEAFF.

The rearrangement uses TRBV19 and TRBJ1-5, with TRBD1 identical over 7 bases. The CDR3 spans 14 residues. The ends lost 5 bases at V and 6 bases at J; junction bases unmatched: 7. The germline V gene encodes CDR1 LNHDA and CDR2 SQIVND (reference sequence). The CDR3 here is CASSSDRSSQPQHF. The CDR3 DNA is TGTGCCAGTAGTTCGGACAGGTCCAGTCAGCCCCAGCATTTT.

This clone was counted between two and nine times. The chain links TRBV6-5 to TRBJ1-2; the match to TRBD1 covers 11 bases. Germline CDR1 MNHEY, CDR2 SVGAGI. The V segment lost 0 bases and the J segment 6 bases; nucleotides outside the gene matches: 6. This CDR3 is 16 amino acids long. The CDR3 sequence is CASSYSKDRGLDGYTF. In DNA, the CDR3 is TGTGCCAGCAGTTACTCCAAGGACAGGGGGCTGGATGGCTACACCTTC.

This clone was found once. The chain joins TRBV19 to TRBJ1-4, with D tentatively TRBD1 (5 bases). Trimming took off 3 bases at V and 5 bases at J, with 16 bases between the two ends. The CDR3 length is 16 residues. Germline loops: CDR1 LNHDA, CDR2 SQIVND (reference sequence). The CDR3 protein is CASSMGGRGRNEKLFF. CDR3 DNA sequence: TGTGCCAGTAGTATGGGAGGACGGGGGAGAAATGAAAAACTGTTTTTT.

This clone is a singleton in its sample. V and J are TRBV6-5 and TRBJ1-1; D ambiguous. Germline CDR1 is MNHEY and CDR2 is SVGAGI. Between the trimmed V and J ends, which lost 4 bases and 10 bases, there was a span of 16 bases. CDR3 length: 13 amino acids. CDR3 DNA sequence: TGTGCCAGCAGTTTTGTAGCCGGTTGGGTAGCTTTCTTT. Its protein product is CASSFVAGWVAFF.